The rows below give T cell receptor beta chains drawn from one sample of a study of identical twins. Via MiXCR, TCRdb re-called the 5' RACE reads, giving one row per CDR3 protein. Found here are 200,000 to 250,000 distinct CDR3 sequences, roughly 13% of them singletons; the top ten hold 4%. The same data also went into a second study, on yellow fever vaccine responses in identical twins.

The sequencing sample was made of memory (CD45RO+) T cells sorted from blood. The receptors derive from a woman between 18 and 30 years old in good health. CDR3s include the opening cysteine and the closing phenylalanine or tryptophan. A D gene is named only where the DNA matches it firmly. Not all rows give a size; the values are once, few, many and, for expanded clones, a class.

v_call: TRBV20-1; clone_size: -; d_call: -; j_call: TRBJ1-1; cdr3_aa: CSDPEAFF; cdr3_nt: TGCAGTGACCCGGAGGCTTTCTTT
v_call: TRBV5-1; clone_size: -; d_call: TRBD1; j_call: TRBJ2-3; cdr3_aa: CASTGNRGTGTDTQYF; cdr3_nt: TGCGCCAGCACCGGAAACAGGGGGACGGGCACAGATACGCAGTATTTT
v_call: TRBV29-1; clone_size: many; d_call: TRBD2; j_call: TRBJ2-1; cdr3_aa: CSVEGLAGINEQFF; cdr3_nt: TGCAGCGTCGAGGGACTAGCGGGCATAAATGAGCAGTTCTTC
v_call: TRBV7-2; clone_size: -; d_call: -; j_call: TRBJ2-5; cdr3_aa: CASSANGDQTQYF; cdr3_nt: TGTGCCAGCAGCGCGAACGGGGATCAGACCCAGTACTTC
v_call: TRBV20-1; clone_size: few; d_call: -; j_call: TRBJ2-3; cdr3_aa: CSASPIDLTDTQYF; cdr3_nt: TGCAGTGCTAGCCCGATAGACCTCACAGATACGCAGTATTTT
v_call: TRBV7-9; clone_size: -; d_call: TRBD1; j_call: TRBJ2-4; cdr3_aa: CASSPRDSLGQNIQYF; cdr3_nt: TGTGCCAGCAGCCCCCGGGACAGCTTGGGACAAAACATTCAGTACTTC
v_call: TRBV7-2; clone_size: -; d_call: -; j_call: TRBJ2-5; cdr3_aa: CASTGTARGETQYF; cdr3_nt: TGTGCCAGCACCGGGACGGCACGTGGTGAGACCCAGTACTTC
v_call: TRBV29-1; clone_size: few; d_call: TRBD2; j_call: TRBJ2-3; cdr3_aa: CSVGGTSGARTDTQYF; cdr3_nt: TGCAGCGTTGGAGGCACGAGCGGGGCTCGCACAGATACGCAGTATTTT
v_call: TRBV27; clone_size: -; d_call: -; j_call: TRBJ2-7; cdr3_aa: CASSSQGKYF; cdr3_nt: TGTGCCAGCAGTTCCCAGGGAAAGTACTTC
v_call: TRBV5-6; clone_size: -; d_call: -; j_call: TRBJ2-5; cdr3_aa: CASSLWNREETQYF; cdr3_nt: TGTGCCAGCAGCTTGTGGAACAGAGAGGAGACCCAGTACTTC
v_call: TRBV5-4; clone_size: many; d_call: -; j_call: TRBJ2-5; cdr3_aa: CASSLGTQVETQYF; cdr3_nt: TGTGCCAGCAGCTTGGGGACTCAGGTAGAGACCCAGTACTTC
v_call: TRBV14; clone_size: many; d_call: -; j_call: TRBJ1-2; cdr3_aa: CASSQDLIYGYTF; cdr3_nt: TGTGCCAGCAGCCAAGATCTTATCTATGGCTACACCTTC
v_call: TRBV11-2; clone_size: -; d_call: -; j_call: TRBJ2-1; cdr3_aa: CASSLEGGISQEQFF; cdr3_nt: TGTGCCAGCAGCTTAGAGGGCGGGATATCACAGGAGCAGTTCTTC
v_call: TRBV18; clone_size: many; d_call: -; j_call: TRBJ2-3; cdr3_aa: CASSPRRGLSTDTQYF; cdr3_nt: TGTGCCAGCTCACCACGGAGGGGGCTTAGCACAGATACGCAGTATTTT
v_call: TRBV12-3/TRBV12-4; clone_size: -; d_call: TRBD2; j_call: TRBJ2-7; cdr3_aa: CASSLKLAGVTYEQYF; cdr3_nt: TGTGCCAGCAGCCTCAAACTAGCGGGTGTGACCTACGAGCAGTACTTC
v_call: TRBV11-3; clone_size: -; d_call: -; j_call: TRBJ2-1; cdr3_aa: CASSLDLGGRSYNEQFF; cdr3_nt: TGTGCCAGCAGCTTAGATTTGGGGGGCCGCTCCTACAATGAGCAGTTCTTC
v_call: TRBV2; clone_size: -; d_call: -; j_call: TRBJ2-1; cdr3_aa: CAGEVGPDEQFF; cdr3_nt: TGTGCCGGGGAGGTCGGGCCCGATGAGCAGTTCTTC
v_call: TRBV12-3/TRBV12-4; clone_size: few; d_call: -; j_call: TRBJ1-5; cdr3_aa: CASSHRRDSNQPQHF; cdr3_nt: TGTGCCAGCAGCCACCGCAGGGATAGCAATCAGCCCCAGCATTTT
v_call: TRBV29-1; clone_size: many; d_call: -; j_call: TRBJ2-5; cdr3_aa: CSVNGPDGETQYF; cdr3_nt: TGCAGCGTAAACGGCCCGGATGGAGAGACCCAGTACTTC
v_call: TRBV12-3/TRBV12-4; clone_size: -; d_call: -; j_call: TRBJ1-5; cdr3_aa: CASSFSSSYQPQHF; cdr3_nt: TGTGCCAGCAGTTTTAGCAGCTCTTATCAGCCCCAGCATTTT
v_call: TRBV10-3; clone_size: -; d_call: -; j_call: TRBJ2-1; cdr3_aa: CAITPSSSYNEQFF; cdr3_nt: TGTGCCATAACCCCGTCTAGCTCCTACAATGAGCAGTTCTTC
v_call: TRBV20-1; clone_size: few; d_call: -; j_call: TRBJ1-3; cdr3_aa: CSAPIQGNTIYF; cdr3_nt: TGCAGTGCTCCAATTCAGGGTAACACCATATATTTT
v_call: TRBV29-1; clone_size: many; d_call: -; j_call: TRBJ1-1; cdr3_aa: CSVVDPGEAFF; cdr3_nt: TGCAGCGTTGTAGATCCGGGAGAGGCTTTCTTT
v_call: TRBV15; clone_size: -; d_call: -; j_call: TRBJ2-2; cdr3_aa: CATSRDPTQANTGELFF; cdr3_nt: TGTGCCACCAGCAGAGATCCTACTCAGGCTAACACCGGGGAGCTGTTTTTT
v_call: TRBV7-6; clone_size: -; d_call: TRBD1; j_call: TRBJ1-4; cdr3_aa: CASSFRGTNEKLFF; cdr3_nt: TGTGCCAGCAGCTTCAGGGGGACTAATGAAAAACTGTTTTTT
v_call: TRBV11-2; clone_size: -; d_call: TRBD2; j_call: TRBJ2-7; cdr3_aa: CASSPEPTSGRTHEQYF; cdr3_nt: TGTGCCAGCAGCCCGGAACCGACTAGCGGGAGAACCCACGAGCAGTACTTC
v_call: TRBV5-5; clone_size: few; d_call: TRBD1; j_call: TRBJ1-1; cdr3_aa: CASSSWTGAPEAFF; cdr3_nt: TGTGCCAGCAGCTCTTGGACAGGGGCCCCCGAAGCTTTCTTT
v_call: TRBV5-1; clone_size: -; d_call: TRBD2; j_call: TRBJ2-3; cdr3_aa: CASSLRTSGVPTDTQYF; cdr3_nt: TGCGCCAGCAGCCTCCGGACTAGCGGGGTCCCCACAGATACGCAGTATTTT
v_call: TRBV7-2; clone_size: few; d_call: -; j_call: TRBJ2-7; cdr3_aa: CASSLFDEQYF; cdr3_nt: TGTGCCAGCAGCTTATTCGACGAGCAGTACTTC
v_call: TRBV20-1; clone_size: -; d_call: -; j_call: TRBJ1-1; cdr3_aa: CSASQPGTNTEAFF; cdr3_nt: TGCAGTGCTAGTCAACCAGGGACGAACACTGAAGCTTTCTTT
v_call: TRBV7-6; clone_size: few; d_call: -; j_call: TRBJ1-1; cdr3_aa: CASSRDGALNTEAFF; cdr3_nt: TGTGCCAGCAGCCGGGACGGAGCGTTGAACACTGAAGCTTTCTTT
v_call: TRBV12-3/TRBV12-4; clone_size: few; d_call: TRBD2; j_call: TRBJ2-7; cdr3_aa: CASSLGLAGGPVYEQYF; cdr3_nt: TGTGCCAGCAGTTTAGGGCTAGCGGGAGGGCCAGTATACGAGCAGTACTTC
v_call: TRBV20-1; clone_size: many; d_call: -; j_call: TRBJ2-1; cdr3_aa: CSAPGDFTNEQFF; cdr3_nt: TGCAGTGCCCCTGGAGACTTCACGAATGAGCAGTTCTTC
v_call: TRBV29-1; clone_size: few; d_call: -; j_call: TRBJ2-1; cdr3_aa: CSVVFSSTEQFF; cdr3_nt: TGCAGCGTCGTGTTTAGTTCCACTGAGCAGTTCTTC
v_call: TRBV19; clone_size: -; d_call: -; j_call: TRBJ2-1; cdr3_aa: CASSIVRGVDEQFF; cdr3_nt: TGTGCCAGTAGTATTGTCAGGGGGGTTGATGAGCAGTTCTTC
v_call: TRBV3-1; clone_size: few; d_call: -; j_call: TRBJ2-3; cdr3_aa: CASSLGGKYSTDTQYF; cdr3_nt: TGTGCCAGCAGTCTTGGTGGGAAATACAGCACAGATACGCAGTATTTT
v_call: TRBV12-3/TRBV12-4; clone_size: many; d_call: -; j_call: TRBJ2-5; cdr3_aa: CASSLNGQETQYF; cdr3_nt: TGTGCCAGCAGTTTAAACGGTCAAGAGACCCAGTACTTC
v_call: TRBV28; clone_size: few; d_call: TRBD1; j_call: TRBJ2-7; cdr3_aa: CASTTQGATYEQYF; cdr3_nt: TGTGCCAGCACCACCCAGGGGGCGACCTACGAGCAGTACTTC
v_call: TRBV10-3; clone_size: -; d_call: TRBD1; j_call: TRBJ2-1; cdr3_aa: CAISPGQGAENEQFF; cdr3_nt: TGTGCCATCAGTCCCGGGCAGGGGGCAGAGAATGAGCAGTTCTTC
v_call: TRBV11-2; clone_size: many; d_call: TRBD1; j_call: TRBJ2-5; cdr3_aa: CASSAQGKETQYF; cdr3_nt: TGTGCCAGCAGCGCACAGGGGAAAGAGACCCAGTACTTC
v_call: TRBV15; clone_size: -; d_call: -; j_call: TRBJ1-2; cdr3_aa: CATSRGGTAHGYTF; cdr3_nt: TGTGCCACCAGCAGGGGAGGGACGGCGCATGGCTACACCTTC
v_call: TRBV20-1; clone_size: few; d_call: TRBD2; j_call: TRBJ2-7; cdr3_aa: CSASQLAGAAEQYF; cdr3_nt: TGCAGTGCTAGTCAATTAGCGGGAGCGGCCGAGCAGTACTTC
v_call: TRBV7-2; clone_size: many; d_call: TRBD2; j_call: TRBJ2-3; cdr3_aa: CASSLLAGLPTDTQYF; cdr3_nt: TGTGCCAGCAGCTTACTAGCGGGACTCCCCACAGATACGCAGTATTTT
v_call: TRBV6-1; clone_size: few; d_call: -; j_call: TRBJ2-4; cdr3_aa: CASSEAGGPSGIQYF; cdr3_nt: TGTGCCAGCAGTGAAGCGGGGGGGCCTTCCGGCATTCAGTACTTC
v_call: TRBV9; clone_size: -; d_call: TRBD1; j_call: TRBJ2-1; cdr3_aa: CASSGRQGLKGSYNEQFF; cdr3_nt: TGTGCCAGCAGCGGAAGACAGGGCCTGAAGGGCTCCTACAATGAGCAGTTCTTC
v_call: TRBV15; clone_size: -; d_call: -; j_call: TRBJ1-4; cdr3_aa: CATSGEGGTNEKLFF; cdr3_nt: TGTGCCACCAGCGGGGAAGGGGGGACTAATGAAAAACTGTTTTTT
v_call: TRBV4-3; clone_size: -; d_call: TRBD2; j_call: TRBJ2-1; cdr3_aa: CASSQEGGSEQFF; cdr3_nt: TGCGCCAGCAGCCAAGAGGGGGGGAGCGAGCAGTTCTTC
v_call: TRBV20-1; clone_size: many; d_call: TRBD2; j_call: TRBJ2-2; cdr3_aa: CSANGLAGAPGELFF; cdr3_nt: TGCAGTGCTAACGGACTAGCGGGAGCACCCGGGGAGCTGTTTTTT
v_call: TRBV12-1; clone_size: -; d_call: -; j_call: TRBJ2-1; cdr3_aa: CASSFIDSRNEQFF; cdr3_nt: TGTGCCAGCAGCTTTATTGACTCCCGCAATGAGCAGTTCTTC
v_call: TRBV3-1; clone_size: few; d_call: -; j_call: TRBJ1-2; cdr3_aa: CASSQSPNYGYTF; cdr3_nt: TGTGCCAGCAGCCAAAGTCCAAACTATGGCTACACCTTC